This T cell receptor (beta chain) was sequenced for a study of tumor-infiltrating lymphocytes in primary liver carcinoma. Across the whole study: Samples returned roughly 3.65 to 7.5 million productive TCRbeta reads, a yield that was similar across tissue types.

This CDR3 region has 12 residues. Per the germline V gene, CDR1 is SGHAT and CDR2 is FQNNGV. Broader study findings: No more than about 8-24% of top clones could be seen in all five tumor regions.

Comments on this clonotype: Its specificity is not known. Germline and junction disagree at one end, which may indicate a read error.

The tissue used was unsorted bulk material of about 17-33 mg. RNA and DNA were co-extracted from it with the AllPrep DNA/RNA mini kit. Patients were chronically HBV-infected and treatment-naive. A constant-region primer served to make TCR beta cDNA from approximately 490 ng total RNA. For TCR beta, libraries were produced by three nested multiplex PCR rounds using slightly modified ARM-PCR. Each of the first two PCR rounds ran approximately 10 cycles with TRBV1-TRBV30 forward and C-beta reverse primers. Each CDR3 protein is one row after TCRdb ran MiXCR on the multiplex PCR reads. The sample has tens of thousands of distinct CDR3 sequences; roughly 72% are singletons.

This sequence originates from a man aged 40-50 years with primary liver carcinoma and hepatitis B virus infection. Sequenced input: liver tumor tissue from sampling region 1. Specified subset: tumor region T1, superior pole. J is TRBJ2-1 and V is TRBV11-2; no clear D gene. The CDR3 sequence is CASSTEYNEQFF. The CDR3 nucleotides are TGTGCCAGCAGCACCGAGTACAATGAGCAGTTTTTC.